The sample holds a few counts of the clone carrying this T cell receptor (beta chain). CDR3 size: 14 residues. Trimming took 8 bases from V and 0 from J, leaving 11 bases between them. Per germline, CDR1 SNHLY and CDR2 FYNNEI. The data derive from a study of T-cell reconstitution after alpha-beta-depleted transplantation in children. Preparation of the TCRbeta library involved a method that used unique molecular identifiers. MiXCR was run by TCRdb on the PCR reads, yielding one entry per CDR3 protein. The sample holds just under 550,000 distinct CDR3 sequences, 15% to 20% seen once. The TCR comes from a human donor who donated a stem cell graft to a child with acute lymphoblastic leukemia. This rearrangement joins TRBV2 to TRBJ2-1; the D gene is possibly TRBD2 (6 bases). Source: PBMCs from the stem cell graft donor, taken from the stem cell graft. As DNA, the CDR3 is TGTGCCAGCCATGGGCGGGACTCCTACAATGAGCAGTTCTTC. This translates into CASHGRDSYNEQFF.